What follows are 11 T cell receptor beta chains derived from one specimen sequenced in a study of blood T cell repertoires in COVID-19. Profiling relied on immunoSEQ multiplex PCR, and the TCRdb table lists in-frame clones only, not all of them. The sample consists of 80,000 to 95,000 clones, about 85% of them appearing once. The sequenced sample consisted of peripheral blood. These receptors originate from a man aged 80 or over with acute or convalescent COVID-19.

The chain joins TRBV30 to TRBJ1-4; 9 positions agree with TRBD1. Germline-derived CDR1 and CDR2 are GTSNPN and SVGIG (reference sequence). The ends lost 1 base at V and 8 bases at J; junction bases unmatched: 5. CDR3 length: 14 residues. CDR3 residues: CAWSGAGTGEKLFF. The CDR3 DNA sequence: TGTGCCTGGAGTGGAGCCGGGACAGGGGAAAAACTGTTTTTT.

V is TRBV5-1 and J is TRBJ1-3, with D unclear. Looked up from germline, CDR1 is SGHRS and CDR2 is YFSETQ. Trimming took off 4 bases at V and 0 bases at J, with 14 bases between the two ends. This CDR3 contains 16 residues. In DNA form, the CDR3 reads TGCGCCAGCAGCCAGAGGACTGCCCGCTCTGGAAACACCATATATTTT. It is translated as CASSQRTARSGNTIYF.

In this sample, this clone turned up many times. This chain connects TRBV5-1 to TRBJ1-1; D gene unclear. Trimming left V 1 base short and J 8 bases short, with 12 bases between. The CDR3 sequence is 13 residues long. Germline loops: CDR1 SGHRS, CDR2 YFSETQ. CDR3 nucleotides: TGCGCCAGCAGCTTGTTTGGAGGCGGAGAAGCTTTCTTT. It translates to CASSLFGGGEAFF.

The rearrangement joins TRBV28 to TRBJ2-5, with 7 nucleotides matching TRBD2. Germline loops: CDR1 MDHEN, CDR2 SYDVKM. There are 14 residues in the CDR3. V lost 3 bases, J lost 5 bases, and 6 bases stayed unmatched. Written as DNA, the CDR3 is TGTGCCAGCAGTTTTGCGGGAGTGACGGAGACCCAGTACTTC. Translating gives CASSFAGVTETQYF.

The chain joins TRBV2 to TRBJ1-5; 8 bases match TRBD1. V shed 6 bases, J shed 4 bases, and the junction held 8 bases outside the gene matches. The CDR3 covers 15 residues. Germline CDR1 is SNHLY and CDR2 is FYNNEI. The CDR3 loop is CASRDRTGTNQPQHF. In DNA form, the CDR3 reads TGTGCCAGCAGGGACCGGACAGGGACGAATCAGCCCCAGCATTTT.

The V gene is TRBV7-9, the J gene TRBJ2-4, with 7 bases that match TRBD2. This CDR3 is built from 16 residues. Germline V gene lookup returns CDR1 SEHNR and CDR2 FQNEAQ (reference sequence). J gave up 9 bases and V 0 bases, and 11 bases lay outside the gene matches. The CDR3, as DNA: TGTGCCAGCAGCTTAGCGGAGGGACTGGGGGAGGGCATTCAGTACTTC. This sequence encodes CASSLAEGLGEGIQYF.

This sequence joins TRBV3-1 (or the pseudogene TRBV3-2) and TRBJ1-4, with 9 nucleotides matching TRBD1. The CDR3 consists of 17 residues. Trimming cost V 4 bases and J 8 bases; bases outside gene matches: 14. From germline, CDR1 is LGHDT and CDR2 YNNKEL (reference sequence). The CDR3 DNA follows: TGTGCCAGCAGCCCCCGTGTTCAACAGGGGGCGCGGGAAAAACTGTTTTTT. Encoded protein: CASSPRVQQGAREKLFF.

This clone came up once. The rearrangement uses TRBV13 and TRBJ2-2, with TRBD2 matching 8 bases. The length of the CDR3 is 17 residues. CDR1 PRHDT and CDR2 FYEKMQ come from the germline V gene (reference sequence). V shed 3 bases and J 0 bases; nucleotides not matched to a gene: 6. The CDR3 loop is CASSFHPGRANTGELFF. DNA for the CDR3: TGTGCCAGCAGCTTCCACCCCGGGAGGGCGAACACCGGGGAGCTGTTTTTT.

The chain uses TRBV19 and TRBJ2-3; 9 nucleotides align to TRBD2. The J segment lost 3 bases and the V segment lost 3 bases, leaving 7 bases of the junction unmatched. CDR1 and CDR2 from the germline V gene are LNHDA and SQIVND (reference sequence). The CDR3 runs 16 residues. CDR3 amino acids: CASSIGREGLTDTQYF. CDR3 nucleotides: TGTGCCAGTAGTATTGGGCGGGAGGGCCTGACAGATACGCAGTATTTT.

The rearrangement joins TRBV6-1 to TRBJ2-7, with D perhaps matching TRBD2 (5 bases). The germline V gene encodes CDR1 MNHNS and CDR2 SASEGT. This CDR3 is 18 amino acids long. V was trimmed by 2 bases and J by 2 bases, leaving 22 bases between them. The CDR3 protein is CASSEWPPGGLPPYEQYF. The CDR3 DNA reads TGTGCCAGCAGTGAATGGCCCCCTGGCGGGCTTCCCCCCTACGAGCAGTACTTC.

Within the sample, this clone is medium-sized (0.01 to 0.1%). V usage is TRBV27 and J usage is TRBJ1-1, with D unclear. The CDR3 is 14 amino acids. Trimming stripped 2 bases from V and 1 base from J, with 8 bases between. CDR1 and CDR2 (germline): MNHEY, SMNVEV (reference sequence). The CDR3 DNA reads as TGTGCCAGCAGTTTAGGGCAGCCGAACACTGAAGCTTTCTTT. This encodes CASSLGQPNTEAFF.